This T cell receptor (beta chain) derives from a study of shared clonotypes between healthy human individuals. Study observations and caveats: Non-shared clonotypes had lower generation probabilities than clonotypes shared by all four sorted-subset donors.

Naive CD8 cells comprised CD45RO-negative, CCR7-positively selected cells, excluding terminally differentiated effector memory CD45RA+ cells. Points on this clone: Its antigen is unknown.

Genomic DNA (from each subset) was split evenly across several immunoSEQ plates. Assay: immunoSEQ multiplex PCR; the TCRdb copy retains only in-frame clones and omits some. Here the sample spans some 2,100,000 clones, around 93% being singletons. The germline CDR1 and CDR2 sequences are WNHNN and SYGVQD (reference sequence). This CDR3 is built from 17 residues. V lost 0 bases and J lost 7; bases outside the gene matches: 11. The chain joins TRBV10-1 to TRBJ2-1; 8 nucleotides match TRBD2. The source is a man younger than 35 in good health. Some clones in this sample may be carry-over from other donors' samples. The sample was naive CD8+ T cells from PBMCs. The CDR3 is CASSESLLADLQNEQFF. The DNA for the CDR3 is TGCGCCAGCAGTGAGTCCCTACTAGCGGATTTACAAAATGAGCAGTTCTTC.